A single sample gave rise to the 14 T cell receptor beta chains below, sequenced in a study of monozygotic twins with inflammatory bowel disease. TCRdb reprocessed the 5' RACE reads and stores each CDR3 protein as one record, lacking DNA. There are about 160,000 distinct CDR3 sequences in the sample, with around 7.2% held by the top ten. Sequences were obtained from blood. The origin of the receptors is a human donor with ulcerative colitis or Crohn's disease, or a healthy co-twin of an affected twin (not recorded which).

The rearrangement links TRBV21-1 to TRBJ1-1; TCRdb's D call of TRBD1 is untestable without DNA. TRBV21-1 is a pseudogene. CDR3 length: 14 amino acids. This chain's CDR3 is CAVSFDGTVTEAFF.

This rearrangement joins TRBV5-8 to TRBJ2-7. Per the germline V gene, CDR1 is SGHTS and CDR2 is YDEGEE. The CDR3 extends over 14 amino acids. The CDR3 region is CASSLDTGRYEQYF.

This chain links TRBV20-1 with TRBJ1-2; no DNA is available, so the TRBD1 call from TCRdb remains unchecked. Germline V gives CDR1 DFQATT, CDR2 SNEGSKA (reference sequence). The CDR3 is made up of 11 amino acids. The CDR3 sequence is CSAWDHRGYTF.

The CDR3: CASSLHWADTQYF. The rearrangement joins TRBV12-3 or TRBV12-4 to TRBJ2-3. The CDR3 sequence is 13 residues long.

The chain joins TRBV4-3 to TRBJ1-2; the TCRdb D gene call, TRBD1, has no DNA to confirm it. The germline V gene has CDR1 LGHNA and CDR2 YSLEER. This CDR3 spans 15 amino acids. The CDR3 is CASSQDRGQNYGYTF.

The J gene is TRBJ2-5, the V gene TRBV12-3 or TRBV12-4. This CDR3 contains 13 residues. Here the CDR3 reads CASTPNSLGTQYF.

CDR3 residues: CASNLAGGPGGEQFF. The chain couples TRBV7-6 to TRBJ2-1; TCRdb's assignment of TRBD2 cannot be checked, as there is no DNA. CDR1 SGHVS and CDR2 FNYEAQ come from the germline V gene. There are 15 residues in the CDR3. Complete variable domain (other parts from reference TRBV7-6 and TRBJ2-1): GAGVSQSPRYKVTKRGQDVALRCDPISGHVSLYWYRQALGQGPEFLTYFNYEAQQDKSGLPNDRFSAERPEGSISTLTIQRTEQRDSAMYRCASNLAGGPGGEQFFGPGTRLTVL.

V and J are TRBV4-1 and TRBJ2-7; the TRBD2 assignment by TCRdb is unverifiable without DNA. The CDR3 runs 17 residues. The germline gives CDR1 MGHRA, CDR2 YSYEKL. CDR3 loop: CASSQDGTSGSSYEQYF.

The rearrangement uses TRBV13 and TRBJ2-7; without DNA, the TCRdb call of TRBD1 cannot be checked. This CDR3 comprises 15 residues. The germline V gene encodes CDR1 PRHDT and CDR2 FYEKMQ (reference sequence). This chain's CDR3 is CASSSSGKGFYEQYF. Looking up the rest from reference TRBV13 and TRBJ2-7 gives the full variable domain: AAGVIQSPRHLIKEKRETATLKCYPIPRHDTVYWYQQGPGQDPQFLISFYEKMQSDKGSIPDRFSAQQFSDYHSELNMSSLELGDSALYFCASSSSGKGFYEQYFGPGTRLTVT.

The chain is built from TRBV29-1 and TRBJ1-5; the D gene TCRdb calls, TRBD1, cannot be checked with no DNA. Germline CDR1 is SQVTM and CDR2 is ANQGSEA. The CDR3 has 14 amino acids. This chain's CDR3 is CSVKEGADNQPQHF.

The chain joins TRBV5-1 to TRBJ2-5; TCRdb's D call of TRBD1 is untestable without DNA. The CDR3 consists of 14 residues. CDR1 SGHRS and CDR2 YFSETQ come from the germline V gene. The CDR3 reads CASSFGGTLETQYF. The entire variable domain, with the rest obtained from reference TRBV5-1 and TRBJ2-5, is as follows: KAGVTQTPRYLIKTRGQQVTLSCSPISGHRSVSWYQQTPGQGLQFLFEYFSETQRNKGNFPGRFSGRQFSNSRSEMNVSTLELGDSALYLCASSFGGTLETQYFGPGTRLLVL.

The chain's CDR3 is CASSSQGNQPQHF. V usage is TRBV5-6 and J usage is TRBJ1-5; the TRBD1 assignment by TCRdb is unverifiable without DNA. The CDR3 length is 13 residues. The germline V gene has CDR1 SGHDT and CDR2 YYEEEE.

J is TRBJ2-7 and V is TRBV7-2; with no DNA, the TCRdb D assignment of TRBD1 cannot be verified. There are 16 residues in the CDR3. Germline V gene lookup returns CDR1 SGHTA and CDR2 FQGNSA. The CDR3 sequence: CASSLGVGTGTNEQYF.

The rearrangement uses TRBV6-1 and TRBJ1-1; TCRdb indicates TRBD1, and absent DNA this call remains unverified. Germline CDR1 MNHNS, CDR2 SASEGT. The CDR3 extends over 16 amino acids. CDR3: CASSRDPQARYTEAFF.